This T cell receptor (beta chain) was profiled in a study of post-analysis software for immune sequencing data (dated by TCRdb to 2013 to 2016). For the study in its entirety: Disease courses on record covered relapsing-remitting, secondary progressive and progressive-relapsing multiple sclerosis, though some patients had no subtype annotation. The multiple sclerosis patient repertoires were compared with 11 previously published healthy control repertoires from donors aged about 6 to 26 years. A subset of samples was prepared in parallel using single-end sample barcoding, then pooled and co-amplified after Illumina adapter ligation.

To demonstrate the VDJtools post-analysis software, the study profiled TCR beta repertoires from the peripheral blood of about a dozen young patients with multiple sclerosis. Multiple sclerosis patients were children and adolescents aged about 6 to 17 years. This clonotype appeared a few times. Its specific antigen is unknown. No base qualities exist here, and no much larger clone lies one base off it. CDR1 LNHNV and CDR2 YYDKDF are derived from the germline V gene (reference sequence). CDR3 length: 12 amino acids, cysteine to phenylalanine. Left in the record is the CDR3 DNA by itself, 36 bases read in frame from the first base. Cut back by 1 base and 6 bases, the V and J ends lie 7 bases apart. Libraries were built with PCR. Instrument used: Illumina HiSeq 2500. Unique molecular identifiers were incorporated into TCR beta cDNA libraries to reduce PCR and sequencing biases. Per 1 to 10 million input T cells, roughly 0.5 million cDNA molecules were obtained, such that each molecule approximated one T cell. The same protocol used for the earlier healthy control dataset was applied to prepare and sequence the patient libraries. Samples belonging to the same batch were prepared together, multiplexed and sequenced on a shared HiSeq lane. The paper's data handling went like this. Raw barcoded reads were processed with MIGEC, and single-read molecular identifier groups were discarded before consensus assembly and CDR3 extraction. VDJtools was used for post-analysis of the clonotype tables, and diversity was normalized by down-sampling every dataset to the size of the smallest sample. Repertoire overlap clustering matched CDR3 amino acid but not nucleotide sequences to correct batch-related cross-sample contamination. TCRdb handled the public reads itself, with Q25 trimming in fastp and clone calling in MiXCR, and kept productive beta chains. Each CDR3 protein appears once, grouped with its most common genes and DNA. TCRdb's processing, not the study's, gives the V and J calls here. Recorded for this sample are hundreds of thousands of distinct CDR3 sequences; about 57% of them occurred a single time. 4% to 5.5% of the sample lies in the top ten.

General conclusions and limits of the study: Normalized Chao1 diversity was significantly lower in multiple sclerosis patients than controls, suggesting substantial peripheral T-cell clonal expansion. When samples were clustered directly using the F measure, samples prepared in the same batch co-clustered strongly, which prompted a batch-effect correction. The control group was slightly older than the multiple sclerosis patient group. Patients showed significantly higher frequencies than controls for about 5 TRBV segments, among them TRBV5-6, TRBV5-1 and TRBV20-1.

Specimen: blood. The clonotype originates from a girl aged 5-17 years with multiple sclerosis. In this chain, TRBV15 is recombined with TRBJ2-7; too little of a D gene remains to name it. The CDR3 amino acid sequence is: CATSRGLSEQYF. The sequenced DNA is TGTGCCACCAGCAGAGGATTAAGCGAGCAGTACTTC.